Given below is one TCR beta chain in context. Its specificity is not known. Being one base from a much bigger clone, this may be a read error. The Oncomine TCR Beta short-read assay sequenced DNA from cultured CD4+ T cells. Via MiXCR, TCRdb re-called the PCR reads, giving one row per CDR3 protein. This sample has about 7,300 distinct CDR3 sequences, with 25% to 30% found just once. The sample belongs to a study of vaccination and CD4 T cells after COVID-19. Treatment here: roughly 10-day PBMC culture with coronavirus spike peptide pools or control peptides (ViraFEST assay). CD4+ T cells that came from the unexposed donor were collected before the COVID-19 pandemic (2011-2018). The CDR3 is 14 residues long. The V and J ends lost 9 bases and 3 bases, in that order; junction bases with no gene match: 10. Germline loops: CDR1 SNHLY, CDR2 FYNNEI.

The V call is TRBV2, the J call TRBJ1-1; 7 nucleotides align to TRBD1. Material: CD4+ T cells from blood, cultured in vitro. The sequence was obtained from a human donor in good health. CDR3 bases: TGTGCCAGACACTCGATGGGACAGCACACTGAAGCTTTCTTT. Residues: CARHSMGQHTEAFF.